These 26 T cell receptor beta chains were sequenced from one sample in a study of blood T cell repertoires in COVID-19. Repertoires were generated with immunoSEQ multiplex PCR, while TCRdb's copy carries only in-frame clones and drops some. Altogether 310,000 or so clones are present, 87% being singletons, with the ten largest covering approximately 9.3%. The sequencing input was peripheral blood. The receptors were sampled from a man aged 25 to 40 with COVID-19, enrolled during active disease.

The CDR3 sequence: CASSGRVGNQPQHF. CDR3 DNA sequence: TGTGCCAGCAGTGGCAGGGTAGGCAATCAGCCCCAGCATTTT. The chain couples TRBV2 to TRBJ1-5, with D possibly being TRBD1 (5 bases). The V gene's germline CDR1 is SNHLY and CDR2 FYNNEI. The CDR3 loop spans 14 amino acids. With 4 bases removed from V and 2 bases from J, the gap between germline ends came to 9 bases.

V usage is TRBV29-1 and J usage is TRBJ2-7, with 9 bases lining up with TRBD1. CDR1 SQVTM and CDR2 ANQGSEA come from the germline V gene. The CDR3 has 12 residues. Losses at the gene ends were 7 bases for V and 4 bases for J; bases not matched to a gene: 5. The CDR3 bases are TGCAGCGCGGGACAGGGTAGGTACGAGCAGTACTTC. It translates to CSAGQGRYEQYF.

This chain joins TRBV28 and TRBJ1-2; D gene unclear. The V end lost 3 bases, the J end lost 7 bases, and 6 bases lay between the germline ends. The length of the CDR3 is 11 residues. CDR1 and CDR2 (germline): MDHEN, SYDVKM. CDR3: CASSFFLGYTF. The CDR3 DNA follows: TGTGCCAGCAGTTTTTTTCTTGGCTACACCTTC.

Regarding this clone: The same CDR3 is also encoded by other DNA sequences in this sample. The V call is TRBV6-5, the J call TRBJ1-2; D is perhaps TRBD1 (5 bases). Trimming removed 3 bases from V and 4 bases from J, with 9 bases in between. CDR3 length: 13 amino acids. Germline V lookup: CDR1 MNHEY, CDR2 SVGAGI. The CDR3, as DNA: TGTGCCAGCAGTTATCAGGGAGGCTATGGCTACACCTTC. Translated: CASSYQGGYGYTF.

The chain's CDR3 is CASSRNNEQFF. For the CDR3, the DNA is TGTGCCAGCAGCCGTAACAATGAGCAGTTCTTC. The genes are TRBV4-2 and TRBJ2-1; D uncertain. The CDR3 totals 11 residues. Trimming shortened V by 4 bases and J by 5 bases, and 3 bases separated the two germline ends. From germline, CDR1 is LGHNA and CDR2 YNFKEQ.

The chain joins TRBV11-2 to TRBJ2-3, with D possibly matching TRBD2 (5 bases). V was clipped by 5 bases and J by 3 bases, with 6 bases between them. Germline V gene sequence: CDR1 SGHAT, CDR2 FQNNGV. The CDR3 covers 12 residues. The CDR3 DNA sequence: TGTGCCAGCAGCGGACTGACAGATACGCAGTATTTT. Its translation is CASSGLTDTQYF.

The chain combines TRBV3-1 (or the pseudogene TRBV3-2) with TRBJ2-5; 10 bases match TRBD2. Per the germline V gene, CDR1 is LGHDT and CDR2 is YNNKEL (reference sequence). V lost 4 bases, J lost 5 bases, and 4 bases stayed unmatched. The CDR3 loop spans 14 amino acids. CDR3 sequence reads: CASSRQTSGETQYF. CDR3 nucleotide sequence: TGTGCCAGCAGCCGCCAGACTAGCGGGGAGACCCAGTACTTC.

The chain's CDR3 is CASSPGGGPGSYEQYF. CDR3 coding DNA: TGTGCCAGCAGCCCTGGGGGGGGGCCGGGCTCCTACGAGCAGTACTTC. The chain has TRBV5-4 and TRBJ2-7, with a possible D match to TRBD2 (7 bases). The germline gives CDR1 SGHNT, CDR2 YYREEE (reference sequence). V was pared by 4 bases and J by 0 bases, with 17 bases between. The CDR3 has 16 amino acids.

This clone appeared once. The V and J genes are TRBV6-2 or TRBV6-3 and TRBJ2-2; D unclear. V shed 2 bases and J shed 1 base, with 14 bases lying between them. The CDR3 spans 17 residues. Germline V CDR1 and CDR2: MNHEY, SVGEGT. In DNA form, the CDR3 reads TGTGCCAGCAGTTACGGGTCGCGGCTGCTGAACACCGGGGAGCTGTTTTTT. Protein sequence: CASSYGSRLLNTGELFF.

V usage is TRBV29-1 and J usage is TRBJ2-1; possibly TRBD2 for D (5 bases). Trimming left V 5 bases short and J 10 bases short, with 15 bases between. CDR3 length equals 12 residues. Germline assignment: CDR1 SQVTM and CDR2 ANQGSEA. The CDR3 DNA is TGCAGCGTTAGGTCCGGGATTCAGGAGCAGTTCTTC. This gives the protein CSVRSGIQEQFF.

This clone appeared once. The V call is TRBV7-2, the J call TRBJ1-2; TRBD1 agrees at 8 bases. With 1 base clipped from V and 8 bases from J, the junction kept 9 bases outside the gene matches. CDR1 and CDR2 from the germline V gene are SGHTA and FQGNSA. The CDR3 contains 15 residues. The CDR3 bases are TGTGCCAGCAGCTTAGAAGGACAGGGAGTCGGGGGCTACACCTTC. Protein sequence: CASSLEGQGVGGYTF.

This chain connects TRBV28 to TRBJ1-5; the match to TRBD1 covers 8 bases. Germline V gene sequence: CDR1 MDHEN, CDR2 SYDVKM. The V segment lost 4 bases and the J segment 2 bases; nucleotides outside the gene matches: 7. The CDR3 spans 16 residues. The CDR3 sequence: CASSSPTGEGNQPQHF. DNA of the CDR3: TGTGCCAGCAGTTCCCCGACAGGGGAGGGCAATCAGCCCCAGCATTTT.

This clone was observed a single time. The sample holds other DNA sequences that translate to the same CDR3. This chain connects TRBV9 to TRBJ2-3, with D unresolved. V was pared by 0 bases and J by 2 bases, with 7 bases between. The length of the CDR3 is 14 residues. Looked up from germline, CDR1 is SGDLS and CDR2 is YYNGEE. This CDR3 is CASSVDGSTDTQYF. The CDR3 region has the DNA TGTGCCAGCAGCGTAGATGGCTCCACAGATACGCAGTATTTT.

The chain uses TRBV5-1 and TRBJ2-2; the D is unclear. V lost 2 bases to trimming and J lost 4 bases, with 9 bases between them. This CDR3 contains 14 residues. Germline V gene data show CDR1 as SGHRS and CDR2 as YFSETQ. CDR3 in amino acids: CASSFNSATGELFF. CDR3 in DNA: TGCGCCAGCAGCTTTAATAGTGCCACCGGGGAGCTGTTTTTT.

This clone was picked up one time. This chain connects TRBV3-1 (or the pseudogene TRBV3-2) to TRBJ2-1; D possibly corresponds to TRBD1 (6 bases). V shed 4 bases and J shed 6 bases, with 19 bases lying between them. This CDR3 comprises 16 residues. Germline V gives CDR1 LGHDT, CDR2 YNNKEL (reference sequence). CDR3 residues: CASSLPGHGIFNEQFF. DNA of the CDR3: TGTGCCAGCAGCCTGCCGGGACACGGCATTTTCAATGAGCAGTTCTTC.

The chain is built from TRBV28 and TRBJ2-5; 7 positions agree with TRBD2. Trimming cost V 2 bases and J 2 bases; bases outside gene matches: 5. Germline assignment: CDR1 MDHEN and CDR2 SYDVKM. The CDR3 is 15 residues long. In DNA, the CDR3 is TGTGCCAGCAGTTTACCGGGGGGACTTCAAGAGACCCAGTACTTC. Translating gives CASSLPGGLQETQYF. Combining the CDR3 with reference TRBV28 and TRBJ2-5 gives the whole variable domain DVKVTQSSRYLVKRTGEKVFLECVQDMDHENMFWYRQDPGLGLRLIYFSYDVKMKEKGDIPEGYSVSREKKERFSLILESASTNQTSMYLCASSLPGGLQETQYFGPGTRLLVL.

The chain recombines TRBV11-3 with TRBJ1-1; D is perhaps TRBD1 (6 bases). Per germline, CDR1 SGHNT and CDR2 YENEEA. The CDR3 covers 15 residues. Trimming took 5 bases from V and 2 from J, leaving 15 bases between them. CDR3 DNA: TGTGCCAGCAGCCCCGGCAGGGGCAGAAACACTGAAGCTTTCTTT. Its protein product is CASSPGRGRNTEAFF.

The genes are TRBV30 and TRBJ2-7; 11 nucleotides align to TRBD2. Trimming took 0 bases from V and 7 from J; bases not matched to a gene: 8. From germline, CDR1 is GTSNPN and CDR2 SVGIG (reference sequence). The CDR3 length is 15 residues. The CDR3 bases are TGTGCCTGGAGTGTTAAGGCTAGCGGGAGGAGGGAGCAGTACTTC. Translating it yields CAWSVKASGRREQYF.

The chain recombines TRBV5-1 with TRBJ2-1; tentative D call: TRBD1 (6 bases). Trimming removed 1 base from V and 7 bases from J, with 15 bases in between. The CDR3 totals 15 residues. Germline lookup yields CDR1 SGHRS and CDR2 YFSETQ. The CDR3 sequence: CASSLSGGRWNEQFF. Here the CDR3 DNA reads TGCGCCAGCAGCTTGAGTGGGGGCCGGTGGAATGAGCAGTTCTTC.

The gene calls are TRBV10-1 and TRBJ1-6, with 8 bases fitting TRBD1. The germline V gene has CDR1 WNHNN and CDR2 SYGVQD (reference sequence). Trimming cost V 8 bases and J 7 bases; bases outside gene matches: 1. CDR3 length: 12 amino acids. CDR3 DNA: TGCGCCAGCGACAGGGGCAATTCACCCCTCCACTTT. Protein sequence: CASDRGNSPLHF.

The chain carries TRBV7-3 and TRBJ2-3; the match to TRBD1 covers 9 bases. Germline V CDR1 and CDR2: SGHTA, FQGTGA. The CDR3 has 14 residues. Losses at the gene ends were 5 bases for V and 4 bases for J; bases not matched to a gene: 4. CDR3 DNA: TGTGCCAGCAGCAAGGGACAGGGAGCAGATACGCAGTATTTT. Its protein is CASSKGQGADTQYF.

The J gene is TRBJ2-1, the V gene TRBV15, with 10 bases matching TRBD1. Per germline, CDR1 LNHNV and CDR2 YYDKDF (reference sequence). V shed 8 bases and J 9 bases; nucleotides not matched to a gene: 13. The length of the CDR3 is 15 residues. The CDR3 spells CATHAGTGDGGEQFF. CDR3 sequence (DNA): TGTGCCACCCATGCCGGGACAGGGGACGGCGGTGAGCAGTTCTTC.

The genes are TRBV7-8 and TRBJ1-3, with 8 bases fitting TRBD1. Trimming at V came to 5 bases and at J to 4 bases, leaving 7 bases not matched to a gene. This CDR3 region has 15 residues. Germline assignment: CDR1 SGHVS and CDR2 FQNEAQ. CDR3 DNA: TGTGCCAGCAGCGGGCTTGGACAGGGAGGAAACACCATATATTTT. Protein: CASSGLGQGGNTIYF.

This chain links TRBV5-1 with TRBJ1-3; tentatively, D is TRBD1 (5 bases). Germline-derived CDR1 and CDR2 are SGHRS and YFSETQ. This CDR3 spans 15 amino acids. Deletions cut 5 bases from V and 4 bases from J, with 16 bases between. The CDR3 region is CASRQDLGRGNTIYF. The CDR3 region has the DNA TGCGCCAGCAGACAGGACCTGGGCAGGGGAAACACCATATATTTT.

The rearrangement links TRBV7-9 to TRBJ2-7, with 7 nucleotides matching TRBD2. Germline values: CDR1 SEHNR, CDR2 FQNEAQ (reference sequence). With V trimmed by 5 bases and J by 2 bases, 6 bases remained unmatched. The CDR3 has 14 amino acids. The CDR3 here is CASSPGTIPYEQYF. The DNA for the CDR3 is TGTGCCAGCAGCCCCGGGACTATCCCCTACGAGCAGTACTTC.

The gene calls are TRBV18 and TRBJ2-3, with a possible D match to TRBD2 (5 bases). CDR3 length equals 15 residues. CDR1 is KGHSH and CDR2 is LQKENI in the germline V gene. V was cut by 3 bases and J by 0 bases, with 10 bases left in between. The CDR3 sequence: CASSPSSFSTDTQYF. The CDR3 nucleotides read TGTGCCAGCTCACCTTCTAGCTTCAGCACAGATACGCAGTATTTT.